These T cell receptor beta chains were read from a single sample in a study of human T cells and chemical hapten exposure. A single record per CDR3 protein comes from TCRdb applying MiXCR to the RACE reads. The sample holds roughly 180,000 distinct CDR3 sequences, under 25% seen once. The material was whole blood, obtained in connection with sensitization to the hapten diphenylcyclopropenone (DPC). These TCRs come from a woman aged 50 to 60 with alopecia areata. Some clones in this sample may be carry-over from other donors' samples. Each CDR3 is given with its conserved first and last residue. A D gene is named only where the DNA matches it firmly. Size tells how often a clone was seen (once, few, many) or the class of an expanded clone, and some rows leave it out.

>NA|NA|TRBJ2-7|TRBV2
CASSEGWISYEQYF
TGTGCCAGCAGTGAGGGGTGGATTTCCTACGAGCAGTACTTC
>NA|NA|TRBJ1-1|TRBV9
CASSADGDGTEAFF
TGTGCCAGCAGCGCGGATGGGGATGGCACTGAAGCTTTCTTT
>few|NA|TRBJ2-7|TRBV30
CAWSVTGRRPGPHEQYF
TGTGCCTGGAGTGTAACCGGTAGGAGGCCTGGCCCCCACGAGCAGTACTTC
>few|NA|TRBJ2-5|TRBV20-1
CSASGDTPRETQYF
TGCAGTGCTAGCGGGGACACCCCTAGAGAGACCCAGTACTTC
>few|NA|TRBJ2-3|TRBV29-1
CSVARDGSPDTQYF
TGCAGCGTCGCCCGGGACGGATCCCCAGATACGCAGTATTTT
>NA|TRBD2|TRBJ2-1|TRBV7-9
CASSSGTSYNEQFF
TGTGCCAGCAGCTCCGGGACTAGCTACAATGAGCAGTTCTTC
>few|TRBD2|TRBJ2-1|TRBV20-1
CSAPFAGGNNEQFF
TGCAGTGCTCCCTTCGCGGGAGGCAATAATGAGCAGTTCTTC
>many|TRBD1|TRBJ2-3|TRBV4-1
CASSLGQGASNTQYF
TGCGCCAGCAGCCTAGGACAGGGGGCATCCAATACGCAGTATTTT
>NA|NA|TRBJ2-7|TRBV29-1
CSVEIPGSSYEQYF
TGCAGCGTTGAAATCCCAGGGAGCTCCTACGAGCAGTACTTC
>NA|NA|TRBJ2-2|TRBV6-5
CASSYSVGAGMNTGELFF
TGTGCCAGCAGTTACTCGGTCGGCGCGGGGATGAACACCGGGGAGCTGTTTTTT
>NA|TRBD2|TRBJ2-1|TRBV7-8
CASSTRTSGVYNEQFF
TGTGCCAGCAGCACCCGGACTAGCGGGGTCTACAATGAGCAGTTCTTC
>NA|TRBD1|TRBJ2-1|TRBV10-3
CAIREDRGKGNEQFF
TGTGCCATCAGAGAAGACAGGGGCAAAGGTAATGAGCAGTTCTTC
>many|NA|TRBJ2-3|TRBV7-3
CASSPRRGDSADTQYF
TGTGCCAGCAGCCCGAGGCGAGGGGATAGCGCAGATACGCAGTATTTT
>many|NA|TRBJ1-1|TRBV18
CASSLAVNTEAFF
TGTGCCAGCTCACTAGCGGTGAACACTGAAGCTTTCTTT